A single sample gave rise to the 9 T cell receptor beta chains below, sequenced in a study of technical replicates of blood from a few donors. Generated by immunoSEQ multiplex PCR, the TCRdb table keeps only in-frame clones and is missing some. The sample consists of roughly 80,000 clones, approximately 94% of them appearing once. Sequenced input: T cells isolated from PBMCs. Receptors were obtained from a human donor in good health.

The rearrangement joins TRBV28 to TRBJ2-6; 7 nucleotides line up with TRBD2. The CDR3 sequence is 18 residues long. Looked up from germline, CDR1 is MDHEN and CDR2 is SYDVKM. V dropped 4 bases and J dropped 0; count of bases not matched to a gene: 9. For the CDR3, the DNA is TGTGCCAGCAGTTCTGGAGGCTGGGGGGGCTCTGGGGCCAACGTCCTGACTTTC. This translates into CASSSGGWGGSGANVLTF.

CDR3 nucleotide sequence: TGTGCCAGCAGTTCTACCGGGGACGAGCAGTACTTC. Its protein is CASSSTGDEQYF. The chain recombines TRBV27 with TRBJ2-7; tentatively, D is TRBD2 (5 bases). The V gene lost 4 bases and the J gene lost 5 bases, with 9 bases spanning the gap. Per germline, CDR1 MNHEY and CDR2 SMNVEV (reference sequence). CDR3 length equals 12 residues.

This clone is a singleton in its sample. The chain has TRBV10-1 and TRBJ2-2, with TRBD1 matching 9 bases. Germline V gives CDR1 WNHNN, CDR2 SYGVQD (reference sequence). The CDR3 extends over 20 amino acids. V shed 5 bases and J 1 base; nucleotides not matched to a gene: 17. The CDR3 region has the DNA TGCGCCAGCAGTAAGGACAGGGGACCCCTCAAGGGTGAGAACACCGGGGAGCTGTTTTTT. This codes for CASSKDRGPLKGENTGELFF.

The J gene is TRBJ2-5, the V gene TRBV11-3, with D maybe TRBD1 (8 bases). The CDR3 is 17 amino acids. Per germline, CDR1 SGHNT and CDR2 YENEEA. V was trimmed by 4 bases and J by 5 bases, leaving 23 bases between them. The CDR3 here is CASSSPRHRGGRETQYF. The CDR3 DNA reads TGTGCCAGCAGCTCCCCGCGCCACAGGGGGGGTAGGGAGACCCAGTACTTC.

The CDR3 DNA is TGTGCCAGCAGCTTTCCGGGACTAGCGGGAGGGCCTTACAATGAGCAGTTCTTC. Its protein is CASSFPGLAGGPYNEQFF. V gene TRBV7-9 combines with J gene TRBJ2-1; 16 bases match TRBD2. Trimming removed 3 bases from V and 4 bases from J; junction bases left unmatched: 6. The CDR3 consists of 18 residues. Germline lookup yields CDR1 SEHNR and CDR2 FQNEAQ (reference sequence).

This clone appeared once. V and J are TRBV6-1 and TRBJ1-5; D is unresolved. The CDR3 consists of 13 residues. V was cut by 4 bases and J by 4 bases, with 8 bases left in between. Germline V gives CDR1 MNHNS, CDR2 SASEGT. The CDR3: CASSGSPNQPQHF. DNA of the CDR3: TGTGCCAGCAGTGGAAGCCCAAATCAGCCCCAGCATTTT.

This chain connects TRBV9 to TRBJ2-7, with 10 bases fitting TRBD2. The ends lost 7 bases at V and 2 bases at J; junction bases unmatched: 6. The germline CDR1 and CDR2 sequences are SGDLS and YYNGEE. The CDR3 extends over 14 amino acids. The CDR3 reads CASGPGTSAYEQYF. As DNA, the CDR3 is TGTGCCAGCGGCCCCGGGACTAGCGCCTACGAGCAGTACTTC.

The chain carries TRBV28 and TRBJ2-3; a possible D gene is TRBD1 (6 bases). The germline V gene encodes CDR1 MDHEN and CDR2 SYDVKM. The V gene lost 5 bases and the J gene lost 0 bases, with 12 bases spanning the gap. There are 15 residues in the CDR3. The CDR3 sequence is CASSLDSLSTDTQYF. In nucleotides, the CDR3 is TGTGCCAGCAGTCTGGACAGTCTTAGCACAGATACGCAGTATTTT.

The CDR3 loop is CASSARLGTGEQYF. The DNA of the CDR3 is TGTGCCAGCAGCGCTCGACTGGGGACAGGAGAGCAGTACTTC. The chain carries TRBV9 and TRBJ2-7; 8 nucleotides line up with TRBD1. This CDR3 spans 14 amino acids. With V trimmed by 3 bases and J by 7 bases, 9 bases remained unmatched. CDR1 and CDR2 from the germline V gene are SGDLS and YYNGEE.